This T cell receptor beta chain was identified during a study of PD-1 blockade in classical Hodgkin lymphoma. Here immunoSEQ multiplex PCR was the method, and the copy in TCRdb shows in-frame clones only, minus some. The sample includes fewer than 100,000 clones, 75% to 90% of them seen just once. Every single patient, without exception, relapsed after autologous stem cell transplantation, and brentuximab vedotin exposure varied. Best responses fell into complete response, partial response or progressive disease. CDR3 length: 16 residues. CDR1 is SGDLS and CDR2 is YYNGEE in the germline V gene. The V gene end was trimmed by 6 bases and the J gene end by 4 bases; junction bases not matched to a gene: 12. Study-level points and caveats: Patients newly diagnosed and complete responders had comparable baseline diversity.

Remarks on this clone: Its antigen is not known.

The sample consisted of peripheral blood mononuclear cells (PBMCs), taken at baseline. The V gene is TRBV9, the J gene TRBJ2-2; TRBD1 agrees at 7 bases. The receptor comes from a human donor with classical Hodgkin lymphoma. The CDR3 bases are TGTGCCAGCACCTTGACAGGGTCGCCGGGCACCGGGGAGCTGTTTTTT. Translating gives CASTLTGSPGTGELFF.